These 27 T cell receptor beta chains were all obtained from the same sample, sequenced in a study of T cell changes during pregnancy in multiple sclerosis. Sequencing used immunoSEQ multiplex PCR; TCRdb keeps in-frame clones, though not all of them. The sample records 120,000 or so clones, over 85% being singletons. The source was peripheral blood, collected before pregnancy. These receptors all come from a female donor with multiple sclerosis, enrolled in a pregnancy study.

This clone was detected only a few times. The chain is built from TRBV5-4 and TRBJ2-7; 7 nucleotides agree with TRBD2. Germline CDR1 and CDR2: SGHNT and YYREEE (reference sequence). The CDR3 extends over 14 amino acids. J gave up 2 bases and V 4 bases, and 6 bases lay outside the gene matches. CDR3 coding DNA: TGTGCCAGCAGCCTAGCGGTAGATACCTACGAGCAGTACTTC. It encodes CASSLAVDTYEQYF. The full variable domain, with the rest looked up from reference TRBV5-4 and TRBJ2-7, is ETGVTQSPTHLIKTRGQQVTLRCSSQSGHNTVSWYQQALGQGPQFIFQYYREEENGRGNFPPRFSGLQFPNYSSELNVNALELDDSALYLCASSLAVDTYEQYFGPGTRLTVT.

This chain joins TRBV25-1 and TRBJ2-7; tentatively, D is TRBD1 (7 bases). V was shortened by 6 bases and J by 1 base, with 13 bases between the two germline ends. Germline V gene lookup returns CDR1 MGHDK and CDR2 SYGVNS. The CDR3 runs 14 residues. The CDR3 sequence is CASRDAGQSYEQYF. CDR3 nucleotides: TGTGCCAGCAGGGACGCGGGACAGTCCTACGAGCAGTACTTC.

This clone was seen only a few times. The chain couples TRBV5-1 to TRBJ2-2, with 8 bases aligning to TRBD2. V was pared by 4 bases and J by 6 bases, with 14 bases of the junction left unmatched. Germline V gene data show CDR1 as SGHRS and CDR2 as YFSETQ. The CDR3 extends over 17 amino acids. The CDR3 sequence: CASSPPPAGEGAGELFF. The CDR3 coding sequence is TGCGCCAGCAGCCCTCCTCCAGCGGGAGAGGGGGCCGGGGAGCTGTTTTTT.

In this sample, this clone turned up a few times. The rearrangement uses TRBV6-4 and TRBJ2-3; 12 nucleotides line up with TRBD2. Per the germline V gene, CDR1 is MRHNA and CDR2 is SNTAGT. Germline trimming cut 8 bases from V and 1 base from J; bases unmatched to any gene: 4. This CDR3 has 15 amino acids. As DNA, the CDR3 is TGTGCCAGCTCCCGGACTAGCGGGGGCACAGATACGCAGTATTTT. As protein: CASSRTSGGTDTQYF.

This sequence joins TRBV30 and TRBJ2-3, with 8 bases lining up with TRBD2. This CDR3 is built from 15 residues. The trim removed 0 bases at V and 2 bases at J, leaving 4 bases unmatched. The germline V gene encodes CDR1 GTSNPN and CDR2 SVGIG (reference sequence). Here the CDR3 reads CAWSVLAGTTDTQYF. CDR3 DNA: TGTGCCTGGAGTGTCTTAGCGGGGACCACAGATACGCAGTATTTT.

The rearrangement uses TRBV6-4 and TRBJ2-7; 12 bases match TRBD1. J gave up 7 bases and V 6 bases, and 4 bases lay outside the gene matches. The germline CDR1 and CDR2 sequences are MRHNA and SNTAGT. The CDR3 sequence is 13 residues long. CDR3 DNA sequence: TGTGCCAGCAGCCGGGACAGGGGGCGAGAGCAGTACTTC. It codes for CASSRDRGREQYF.

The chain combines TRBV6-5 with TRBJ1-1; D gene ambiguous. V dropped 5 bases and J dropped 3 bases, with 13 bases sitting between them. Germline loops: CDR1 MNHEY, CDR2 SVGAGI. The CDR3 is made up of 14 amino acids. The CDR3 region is CASSSAGKDTEAFF. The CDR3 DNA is TGTGCCAGCAGTAGTGCGGGAAAAGACACTGAAGCTTTCTTT.

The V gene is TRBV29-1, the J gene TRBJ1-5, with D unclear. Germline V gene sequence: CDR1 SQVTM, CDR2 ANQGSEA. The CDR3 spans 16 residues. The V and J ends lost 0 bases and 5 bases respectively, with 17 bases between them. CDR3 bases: TGCAGCGTTGAAGATCGGGGTTGCAGCCCTTATCAGCCCCAGCATTTT. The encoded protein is CSVEDRGCSPYQPQHF.

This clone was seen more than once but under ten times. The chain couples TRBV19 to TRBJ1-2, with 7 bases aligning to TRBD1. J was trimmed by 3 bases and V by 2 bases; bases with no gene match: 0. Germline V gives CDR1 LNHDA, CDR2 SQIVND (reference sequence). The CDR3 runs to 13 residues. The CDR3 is CASSIQGDYGYTF. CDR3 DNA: TGTGCCAGTAGTATACAGGGGGACTATGGCTACACCTTC.

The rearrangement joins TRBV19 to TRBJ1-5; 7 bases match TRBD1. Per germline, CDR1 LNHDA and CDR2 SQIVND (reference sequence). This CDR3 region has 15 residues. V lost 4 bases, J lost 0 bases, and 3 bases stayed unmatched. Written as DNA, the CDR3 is TGTGCCAGTAGTACAGGGGGTTATAGCAATCAGCCCCAGCATTTT. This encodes CASSTGGYSNQPQHF.

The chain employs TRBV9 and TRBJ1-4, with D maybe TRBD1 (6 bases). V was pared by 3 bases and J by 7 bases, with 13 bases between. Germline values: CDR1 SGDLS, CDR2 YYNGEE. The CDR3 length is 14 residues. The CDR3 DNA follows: TGTGCCAGCAGCGGAGGGGGGGAGGGTGAAAAACTGTTTTTT. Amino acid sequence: CASSGGGEGEKLFF.

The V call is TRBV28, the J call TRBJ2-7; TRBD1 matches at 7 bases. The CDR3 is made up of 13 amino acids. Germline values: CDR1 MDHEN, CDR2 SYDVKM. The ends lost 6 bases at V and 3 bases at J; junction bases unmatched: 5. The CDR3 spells CASSRRGFYEQYF. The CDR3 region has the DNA TGTGCCAGCAGCCGCAGGGGGTTCTACGAGCAGTACTTC.

The CDR3 DNA reads as TGCAGCGGGGACACCGGGACTAGCGGGAACAATGAGCAGTTCTTC. This sequence encodes CSGDTGTSGNNEQFF. The genes are TRBV29-1 and TRBJ2-1; 13 nucleotides line up with TRBD2. Germline V gene lookup returns CDR1 SQVTM and CDR2 ANQGSEA. This CDR3 comprises 15 residues. V lost 7 bases and J lost 5; bases outside the gene matches: 8.

DNA for the CDR3: TGTGCCAGCTCACCAACTGCGGGACCCCTGGAGCAGTACTTC. Translating gives CASSPTAGPLEQYF. The chain links TRBV18 to TRBJ2-7; D possibly corresponds to TRBD2 (6 bases). This CDR3 contains 14 residues. Deletions cut 2 bases from V and 7 bases from J, with 15 bases between. Germline V lookup: CDR1 KGHSH, CDR2 LQKENI.

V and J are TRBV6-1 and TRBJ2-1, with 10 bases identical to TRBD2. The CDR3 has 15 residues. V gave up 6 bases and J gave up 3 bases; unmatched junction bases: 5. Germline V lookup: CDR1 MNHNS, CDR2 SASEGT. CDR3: CASSQLAGVYNEQFF. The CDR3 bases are TGTGCCAGCAGCCAGCTAGCGGGAGTCTACAATGAGCAGTTCTTC.

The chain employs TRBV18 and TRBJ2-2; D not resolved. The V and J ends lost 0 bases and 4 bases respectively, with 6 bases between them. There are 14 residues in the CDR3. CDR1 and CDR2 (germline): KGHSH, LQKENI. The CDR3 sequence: CASSPPLPTGELFF. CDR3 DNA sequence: TGTGCCAGCTCACCACCCCTACCCACCGGGGAGCTGTTTTTT.

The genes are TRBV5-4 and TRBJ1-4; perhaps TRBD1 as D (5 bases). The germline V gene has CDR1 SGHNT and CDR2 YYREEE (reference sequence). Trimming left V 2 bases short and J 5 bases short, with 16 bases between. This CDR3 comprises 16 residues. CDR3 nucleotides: TGTGCCAGCAGCTTTACATCGACAGATCCAAATGAAAAACTGTTTTTT. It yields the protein CASSFTSTDPNEKLFF.

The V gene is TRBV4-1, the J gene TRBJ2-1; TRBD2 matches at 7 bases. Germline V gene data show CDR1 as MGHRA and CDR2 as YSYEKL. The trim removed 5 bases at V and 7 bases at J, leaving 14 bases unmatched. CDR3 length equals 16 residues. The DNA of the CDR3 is TGCGCCAGCAGCACCATACGACTAGCCGGGGGGAATGAGCAGTTCTTC. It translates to CASSTIRLAGGNEQFF.

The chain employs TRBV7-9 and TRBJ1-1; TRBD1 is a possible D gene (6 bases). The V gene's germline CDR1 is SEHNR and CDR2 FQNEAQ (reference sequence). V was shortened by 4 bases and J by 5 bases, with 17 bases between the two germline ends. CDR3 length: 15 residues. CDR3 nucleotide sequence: TGTGCCAGCAGCTCCGGGACAACGAGGAAAACTGAAGCTTTCTTT. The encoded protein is CASSSGTTRKTEAFF. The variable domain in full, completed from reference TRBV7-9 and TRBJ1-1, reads DTGVSQNPRHKITKRGQNVTFRCDPISEHNRLYWYRQTLGQGPEFLTYFQNEAQLEKSRLLSDRFSAERPKGSFSTLEIQRTEQGDSAMYLCASSSGTTRKTEAFFGQGTRLTVV.

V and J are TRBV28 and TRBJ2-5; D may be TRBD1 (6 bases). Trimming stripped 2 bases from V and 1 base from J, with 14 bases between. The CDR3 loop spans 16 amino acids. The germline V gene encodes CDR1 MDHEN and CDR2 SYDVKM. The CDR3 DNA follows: TGTGCCAGCAGTTTACGGACAGTCCTCACCCAAGAGACCCAGTACTTC. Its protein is CASSLRTVLTQETQYF. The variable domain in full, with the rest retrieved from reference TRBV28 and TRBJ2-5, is DVKVTQSSRYLVKRTGEKVFLECVQDMDHENMFWYRQDPGLGLRLIYFSYDVKMKEKGDIPEGYSVSREKKERFSLILESASTNQTSMYLCASSLRTVLTQETQYFGPGTRLLVL.

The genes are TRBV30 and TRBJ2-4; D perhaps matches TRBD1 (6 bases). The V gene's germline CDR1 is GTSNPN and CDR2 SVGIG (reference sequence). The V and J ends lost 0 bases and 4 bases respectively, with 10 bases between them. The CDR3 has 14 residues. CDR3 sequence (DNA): TGTGCCTGGAGTGTAGTGAGGGGGAAAAACATTCAGTACTTC. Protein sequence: CAWSVVRGKNIQYF.

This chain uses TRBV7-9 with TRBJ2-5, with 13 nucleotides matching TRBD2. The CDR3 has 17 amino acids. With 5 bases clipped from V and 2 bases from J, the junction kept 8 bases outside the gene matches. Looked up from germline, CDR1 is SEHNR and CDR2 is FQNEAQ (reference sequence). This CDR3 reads CASSAGRTSGGQETQYF. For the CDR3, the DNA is TGTGCCAGCAGCGCAGGGAGGACTAGCGGGGGTCAAGAGACCCAGTACTTC.

The CDR3 DNA is TGCGCCAGCAGCTTGAACTCATACAATGAGCAGTTCTTC. It specifies CASSLNSYNEQFF. V and J are TRBV5-1 and TRBJ2-1, with D hard to call. This CDR3 spans 13 amino acids. CDR1 is SGHRS, CDR2 YFSETQ, per germline. V dropped 1 base and J dropped 4 bases, with 6 bases sitting between them.

Here the CDR3 reads CASRDRNTYEQYF. Here the CDR3 DNA reads TGTGCCAGTCGGGACAGGAACACCTACGAGCAGTACTTC. The chain is built from TRBV2 and TRBJ2-7, with 8 positions matching TRBD1. Trimming at V came to 9 bases and at J to 2 bases, leaving 6 bases not matched to a gene. The V gene's germline CDR1 is SNHLY and CDR2 FYNNEI. CDR3 size: 13 residues.

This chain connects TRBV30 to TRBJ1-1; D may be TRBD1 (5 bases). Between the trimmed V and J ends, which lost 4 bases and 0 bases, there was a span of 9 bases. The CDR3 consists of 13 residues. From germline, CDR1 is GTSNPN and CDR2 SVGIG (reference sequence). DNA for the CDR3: TGTGCCTGGATCGACAGCATGAACACTGAAGCTTTCTTT. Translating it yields CAWIDSMNTEAFF.

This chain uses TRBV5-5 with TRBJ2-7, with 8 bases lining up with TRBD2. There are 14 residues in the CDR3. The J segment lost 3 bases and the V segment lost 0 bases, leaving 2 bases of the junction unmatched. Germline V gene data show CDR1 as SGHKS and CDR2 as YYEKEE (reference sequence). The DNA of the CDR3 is TGTGCCAGCAGCTTGGTAGCGGGGCACTACGAGCAGTACTTC. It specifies CASSLVAGHYEQYF.

Written as DNA, the CDR3 is TGTGCCAGCAGCTTCCCTAGAGTCCCTGAGGGCAATGAGCAGTTCTTC. Translated, it gives CASSFPRVPEGNEQFF. The gene calls are TRBV5-4 and TRBJ2-1, with D possibly matching TRBD2 (5 bases). The V gene's germline CDR1 is SGHNT and CDR2 YYREEE (reference sequence). The CDR3 extends over 16 amino acids. V was pared by 2 bases and J by 6 bases, with 18 bases between.